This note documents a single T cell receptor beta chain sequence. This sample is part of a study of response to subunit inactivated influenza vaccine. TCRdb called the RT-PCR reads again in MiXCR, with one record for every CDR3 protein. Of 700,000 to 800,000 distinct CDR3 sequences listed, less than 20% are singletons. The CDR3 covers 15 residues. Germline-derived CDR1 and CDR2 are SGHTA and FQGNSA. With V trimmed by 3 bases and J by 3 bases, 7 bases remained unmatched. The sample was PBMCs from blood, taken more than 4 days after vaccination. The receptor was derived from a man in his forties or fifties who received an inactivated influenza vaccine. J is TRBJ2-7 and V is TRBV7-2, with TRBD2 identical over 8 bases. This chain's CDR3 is CASSLGGGGYYEQYF. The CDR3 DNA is TGTGCCAGCAGCTTGGGCGGCGGGGGGTACTACGAGCAGTACTTC.